This T cell receptor beta chain is drawn from a study of CD8+ T cells in alopecia areata. As for the study in general: People stayed on tofacitinib for 6 to 18 months, then stopped the drug for 6 months. Overall study results and limits: Sequencing of scalp tissue also captures the resident alphabeta T cells of normal skin. Clonality in lesional scalp, especially alopecia totalis/universalis, exceeded that of normal scalp.

V dropped 4 bases and J dropped 5 bases, with 5 bases sitting between them. The CDR3 totals 11 residues. CDR1 and CDR2 (germline): SQVTM, ANQGSEA. With regard to this clone: The target antigen is unknown. Other DNA sequences in the sample encode the same CDR3.

Sequencing relied on a cDNA template that was reverse transcribed from extracted RNA. Generated by immunoSEQ multiplex PCR, the TCRdb table keeps only in-frame clones and is missing some. Of fewer than 150,000 clones listed, around 58% are singletons. Treatment described: oral pan-JAK inhibitor, 5-10 mg twice daily. A FACSAria was used to sort CD4+ and CD8+ T cells. These cells came from PBMCs. This chain links TRBV29-1 with TRBJ2-2; D gene ambiguous. The sample was CD8+ T cells sorted from blood, taken at week 4, from a patient treated with tofacitinib. The source is a human donor with alopecia areata. CDR3 coding DNA: TGCAGCGTTGTTGATACCGGGGAGCTGTTTTTT. Its translation: CSVVDTGELFF.